The subject of this entry is one T cell receptor beta chain. Clones were read by immunoSEQ multiplex PCR, and TCRdb kept only the in-frame ones, dropping some. The sample yields under 300,000 clones, approximately 90% seen once. V was clipped by 0 bases and J by 6 bases, with 16 bases between them. Germline-derived CDR1 and CDR2 are SGDLS and YYNGEE. The CDR3 length is 15 residues. This entry comes from a study of blood T cell repertoires in COVID-19. At the level of the study: Acute and convalescent COVID-19 specimens originated in the United States, Italy and Spain. Sample material is recorded as cDNA or gDNA derived from T cells, B-cell-depleted T cells, or PBMCs.

This rearrangement joins TRBV9 to TRBJ2-7; weak D call: TRBD2 (6 bases). This receptor was taken from a woman between 40 and 50 years old who had recovered from COVID-19. Sequenced: peripheral blood. Here the CDR3 reads CASSVGGHLGGEQYF. In nucleotides, the CDR3 is TGTGCCAGCAGCGTAGGGGGTCACCTCGGGGGCGAGCAGTACTTC.